This TCR beta chain was sequenced in a study of PD-L1 blockade in urothelial cancer. Looking at the study overall: Each patient had 0 to 3 earlier chemotherapy regimens. Samples came from 3 weeks, at the second dose, and 6 weeks into treatment. The median number of T cells present in blood samples was about 140,000.

PCRs were each spiked with synthetic TCR analog templates. TCRdb's copy holds only in-frame clones and misses some; the assay was immunoSEQ multiplex PCR. The sample has 45,000 or so clones, approximately 90% seen once. Time point specified: pretreatment peripheral blood. This CDR3 spans 17 amino acids. Germline V gene lookup returns CDR1 SGHTA and CDR2 FQGNSA. Points on this clone: At one boundary the junction diverges from the germline segment, which might be a read error.

The V and J genes are TRBV7-2 and TRBJ2-3, with 16 positions matching TRBD2. This clonotype was sampled from a donor aged 40 or older with urothelial cancer. Sequencing used PBMCs, obtained around atezolizumab (anti-PD-L1) treatment. The CDR3 coding sequence is TGTGCCAGCAGAGGGACTAGCGGGAGGGGGGACACAAATACGCAGTATTTT. Its translation is CASRGTSGRGDTNTQYF.